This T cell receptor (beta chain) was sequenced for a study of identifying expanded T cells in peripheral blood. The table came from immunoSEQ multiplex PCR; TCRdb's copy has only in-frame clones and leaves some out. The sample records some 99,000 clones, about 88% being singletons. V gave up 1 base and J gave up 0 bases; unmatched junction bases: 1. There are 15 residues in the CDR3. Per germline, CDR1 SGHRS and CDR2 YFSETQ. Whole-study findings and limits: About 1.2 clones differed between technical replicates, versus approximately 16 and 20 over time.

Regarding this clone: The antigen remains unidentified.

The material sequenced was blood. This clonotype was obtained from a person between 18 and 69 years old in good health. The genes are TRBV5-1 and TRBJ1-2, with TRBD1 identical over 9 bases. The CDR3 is CASSLTGGANYGYTF. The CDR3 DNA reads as TGCGCCAGCAGCTTGACAGGGGGCGCTAACTATGGCTACACCTTC.